A selection of T cell receptor beta chains follows, all from one sample in a study of T cell responses to AZD1222 COVID-19 vaccine. Clones were read by immunoSEQ multiplex PCR, and TCRdb kept only the in-frame ones, dropping some. The profile shows about 170,000 clones, approximately 90% of them singletons. The sequencing used peripheral blood, collected on day 0 of AZD1222 vaccination. The origin of the receptors is an adult in good health. The CDR3 runs from the conserved cysteine through the conserved F or W. The order of the fields is J gene, V gene, clone size, CDR3 protein. A clone size is listed for some rows: how often the clone was seen (once, few, many), or a class if it is expanded.

J gene: TRBJ1-1
V gene: TRBV29-1
clone size: NA
CDR3 protein: CSVDLRTGDTEAFF

J gene: TRBJ1-1
V gene: TRBV5-3
clone size: NA
CDR3 protein: CARSSYRLENTEAFF

J gene: TRBJ1-6
V gene: TRBV5-6
clone size: NA
CDR3 protein: CASSWKPGQGSSPLHF

J gene: TRBJ1-4
V gene: TRBV19
clone size: NA
CDR3 protein: CASSIMGATNEKLFF

J gene: TRBJ2-5
V gene: TRBV18
clone size: NA
CDR3 protein: CASSPREETQYF

J gene: TRBJ2-1
V gene: TRBV11-3
clone size: NA
CDR3 protein: CASSPGGGYSYNEQFF

J gene: TRBJ2-3
V gene: TRBV7-3
clone size: NA
CDR3 protein: CASSAGLVGADTQYF

J gene: TRBJ1-2
V gene: TRBV3-1/TRBV3-2
clone size: NA
CDR3 protein: CASSPTRGRTYGYTF

J gene: TRBJ1-5
V gene: TRBV6-5
clone size: once
CDR3 protein: CASRAAGSNQPQHF

J gene: TRBJ2-7
V gene: TRBV7-9
clone size: once
CDR3 protein: CASSSPSGQRSYEQYF

J gene: TRBJ1-2
V gene: TRBV20-1
clone size: NA
CDR3 protein: CSARIGSVYTF

J gene: TRBJ1-2
V gene: TRBV7-6
clone size: NA
CDR3 protein: CASSARQGKNYGYTF

J gene: TRBJ2-5
V gene: TRBV5-8
clone size: NA
CDR3 protein: CASSPIWGQGGETQYF

J gene: TRBJ1-1
V gene: TRBV12-3/TRBV12-4
clone size: NA
CDR3 protein: CASRTRQVEAFF

J gene: TRBJ2-1
V gene: TRBV6-1
clone size: NA
CDR3 protein: CASSELLASNEQFF

J gene: TRBJ1-4
V gene: TRBV19
clone size: NA
CDR3 protein: CATRTGYEKLFF

J gene: TRBJ1-1
V gene: TRBV18
clone size: NA
CDR3 protein: CASSSNTEAFF

J gene: TRBJ2-3
V gene: TRBV3-1/TRBV3-2
clone size: few
CDR3 protein: CASSDRDYTDTQYF

J gene: TRBJ1-5
V gene: TRBV5-5
clone size: NA
CDR3 protein: CASSFGGGDQPQHF

J gene: TRBJ2-7
V gene: TRBV5-1
clone size: NA
CDR3 protein: CASSPSGSPSEQYF